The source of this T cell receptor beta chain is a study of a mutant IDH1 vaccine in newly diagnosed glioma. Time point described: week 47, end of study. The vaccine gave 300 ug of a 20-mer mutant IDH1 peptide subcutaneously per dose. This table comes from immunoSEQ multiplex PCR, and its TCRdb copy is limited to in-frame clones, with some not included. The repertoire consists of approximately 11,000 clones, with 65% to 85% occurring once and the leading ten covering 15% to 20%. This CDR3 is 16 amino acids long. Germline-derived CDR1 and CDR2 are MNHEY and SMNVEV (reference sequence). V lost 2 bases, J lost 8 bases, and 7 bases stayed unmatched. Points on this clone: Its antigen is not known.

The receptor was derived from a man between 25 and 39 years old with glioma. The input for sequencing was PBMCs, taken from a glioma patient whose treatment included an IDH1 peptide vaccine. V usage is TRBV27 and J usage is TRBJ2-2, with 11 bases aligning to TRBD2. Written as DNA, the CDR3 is TGTGCCAGCAGTTTAATAGCGGGAGGGCCAAGGGGGGAGCTGTTTTTT. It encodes CASSLIAGGPRGELFF.